A selection of T cell receptor beta chains follows, all from one sample in a study of blood T cells in healthy people across ages. One entry per CDR3 protein results from TCRdb running MiXCR on the 5' RACE reads. The table records some 1.1 million distinct CDR3 sequences, under 40% of them present only once. Sequenced input: blood. The receptor set was obtained from a man in his late teens or twenties in good health. CDR3s include the opening cysteine and the closing phenylalanine or tryptophan. D genes are given only for firm matches. Not all rows give a size; the values are once, few, many and, for expanded clones, a class.

d_call	v_call	clone_size	j_call	cdr3_aa	cdr3_nt
TRBD1	TRBV2	few	TRBJ2-1	CASSTNRDSHNEQFF	TGTGCCAGCAGTACCAACCGGGACAGCCACAATGAGCAGTTCTTC
-	TRBV5-1	-	TRBJ1-1	CASSPPTGSVPEAFF	TGCGCCAGCAGCCCCCCGACAGGATCGGTACCTGAAGCTTTCTTT
-	TRBV20-1	-	TRBJ2-3	CSATGLASTDTQYF	TGCAGTGCTACAGGGCTCGCTAGCACAGATACGCAGTATTTT
-	TRBV9	-	TRBJ1-2	CASSGGEGQNYGYTF	TGTGCCAGCAGCGGAGGGGAAGGACAGAACTATGGCTACACCTTC
TRBD2	TRBV4-2	few	TRBJ2-3	CASSHSSGGAPGTDTQYF	TGTGCCAGCAGCCATTCCAGCGGGGGGGCCCCTGGGACAGATACGCAGTATTTT
-	TRBV15	few	TRBJ2-3	CATSRGITDTQYF	TGTGCCACCAGCAGGGGTATCACGGATACGCAGTATTTT
TRBD2	TRBV7-9	few	TRBJ2-1	CASTSLAGGGEQFF	TGTGCCAGCACCTCACTAGCGGGGGGCGGTGAGCAGTTCTTC
TRBD2	TRBV6-5	-	TRBJ2-3	CASSYSRAGARTDTQYF	TGTGCCAGCAGTTACTCGCGAGCGGGGGCCCGCACAGATACGCAGTATTTT
TRBD1	TRBV10-3	few	TRBJ1-6	CAIRGTGDAPLHF	TGTGCCATCAGAGGGACAGGGGACGCACCCCTCCACTTT
TRBD1	TRBV30	once	TRBJ1-2	CAWSLGQGGGYTF	TGTGCCTGGAGCTTGGGACAGGGAGGTGGCTACACCTTC
-	TRBV7-2	few	TRBJ1-2	CASYLMGRSGHGYTF	TGTGCCAGCTACCTCATGGGCAGGTCTGGCCATGGCTACACCTTC
-	TRBV10-3	once	TRBJ1-1	CAISARDGEAFF	TGTGCCATCAGTGCCCGCGACGGTGAAGCTTTCTTT
-	TRBV5-1	few	TRBJ2-1	CASSLKYSSYNEQFF	TGCGCCAGCAGCCTAAAGTACAGCTCCTACAATGAGCAGTTCTTC
-	TRBV20-1	few	TRBJ1-1	CSAEVEGLNTEAFF	TGCAGTGCCGAAGTGGAGGGACTGAACACTGAAGCTTTCTTT
-	TRBV7-9	few	TRBJ2-3	CASSPWGDSTDTQYF	TGTGCCAGCAGCCCCTGGGGGGACAGCACAGATACGCAGTATTTT
-	TRBV12-3/TRBV12-4	-	TRBJ2-3	CTSTGEGTDTQYF	TGTACCAGCACGGGGGAAGGGACAGATACGCAGTATTTT
-	TRBV9	-	TRBJ1-1	CASSVEGTINTEAFF	TGTGCCAGCAGCGTAGAAGGGACGATAAACACTGAAGCTTTCTTT
-	TRBV6-2/TRBV6-3	-	TRBJ1-1	CASRLKQGPLNTEAFF	TGTGCCAGCAGACTTAAACAGGGCCCTCTGAACACTGAAGCTTTCTTT
-	TRBV5-4	few	TRBJ2-1	CASSGKQGAQYNEQFF	TGTGCCAGCAGCGGGAAACAGGGAGCCCAGTACAATGAGCAGTTCTTC
-	TRBV3-1	few	TRBJ2-7	CASSQGRDSYEQYF	TGTGCCAGCAGCCAAGGTCGGGATTCCTACGAGCAGTACTTC
TRBD1	TRBV29-1	few	TRBJ1-1	CSVEVFTFPGGNTEAFF	TGCAGCGTTGAAGTTTTTACCTTTCCAGGGGGAAACACTGAAGCTTTCTTT
-	TRBV12-3/TRBV12-4	-	TRBJ2-7	CASSLMDRFRVTYEQYF	TGTGCCAGCAGTTTAATGGATCGGTTCAGGGTAACCTACGAGCAGTACTTC
-	TRBV10-3	-	TRBJ2-7	CAIFYEQYF	TGTGCCATCTTTTACGAGCAGTACTTC
-	TRBV9	-	TRBJ1-2	CASSVSRGADYGYTF	TGTGCCAGCAGCGTAAGTCGAGGGGCGGACTATGGCTACACCTTC
TRBD2	TRBV7-9	-	TRBJ2-5	CAIVRGGEETQYF	TGTGCCATCGTGCGGGGGGGTGAGGAGACCCAGTACTTC
-	TRBV7-2	once	TRBJ2-2	CASSLLRMAGELFF	TGTGCCAGCAGCTTGCTTAGAATGGCCGGGGAGCTGTTTTTT
-	TRBV2	few	TRBJ1-1	CASRPGHGGTDAFF	TGTGCCAGCAGGCCGGGACATGGAGGGACTGATGCTTTCTTT
TRBD2	TRBV28	-	TRBJ2-7	CASRSGGRNEQYF	TGTGCCAGCCGGAGCGGGGGAAGGAATGAGCAGTACTTC
-	TRBV7-9	-	TRBJ1-1	CASSLSGACEAFF	TGTGCCAGCAGCTTGTCCGGAGCTTGTGAAGCTTTCTTT
TRBD2	TRBV7-3	many	TRBJ2-1	CASSFGTRLNEQFF	TGTGCCAGCAGCTTCGGGACTAGACTTAATGAGCAGTTCTTC
-	TRBV29-1	-	TRBJ1-3	CSVTGSSGNTIYF	TGCAGCGTTACAGGGAGCTCTGGAAACACCATATATTTT
TRBD2	TRBV11-3	-	TRBJ2-1	CASSLDGAGGEQFF	TGTGCCAGCAGCTTAGATGGGGCGGGAGGTGAGCAGTTCTTC